The present TCR beta chain was sequenced within a study of shared clonotypes between healthy human individuals (dated by TCRdb to 2019 to 2021). With respect to the entire study: Two women and a few men aged 18 to 49 years were included in the cohort. For each donor, three plates each were used for CD4 naive and CD4 memory, two plates were used for CD8 naive, and one plate was used for CD8 memory. To estimate repertoire size and how much clonotype sharing occurs between individuals, the study deeply sequenced the blood TCR repertoires of about five healthy adults. To increase sequencing depth and limit assay-specific biases, TCR repertoire library preparation and sequencing were carried out by different laboratories using diverse techniques. Leukapheresis yielded between about 0.9 and 9.5 billion PBMCs per donor. General study outcomes and caveats: Naive subsets generally had larger estimated clonotype richness than memory subsets. Sampling was limited to blood, and TCR repertoires in tissue likely differ from TCR repertoires in blood. Even with the large sequencing depth, rarefaction of the sorted-subset datasets indicated that sequencing was incomplete. Around 5.4% of naive CD4, 3.5% of naive CD8, approximately 2% of memory CD4, and about 0.4% of memory CD8 clonotypes were shared across several donors. Based on pairwise subsampling, the degree of clonotype sharing among donors was expected to be affected by sequencing depth. Because the study included a small number of donors, the genetic and exposure-history diversity represented was limited. Higher generation probabilities were observed for clonotypes shared by all four sorted-subset donors than for non-shared clonotypes.

In the germline V gene (reference sequence), CDR1 corresponds to MNHEY and CDR2 to SMNVEV. The CDR3 goes from the cysteine to the phenylalanine over 15 residues. The DNA shown is the 45-base CDR3, in frame from base 1. The germline V end is reduced by 6 bases and the J end by 1 base; junction bases left unmatched: 5. Using the deep immunoSEQ assay, TCR CDR3 regions were amplified from genomic DNA by multiplex PCR. For each cell subset, the extracted genomic DNA was distributed evenly across all wells of several immunoSEQ 96-well plates, and each plate served as one replicate. Each replicate PCR for sorted subsets received around 210 ng genomic DNA, equal to about 30,000 T cell genomes. The purified libraries were quantified using a Qubit 3.0 fluorometer, sized with a Bioanalyzer 2100, and then quantified again using the KAPA Library Quantification kit. A separate single-read 150-cycle Illumina NextSeq 550 flow cell was used to sequence each immunoSEQ 96-well plate. As for the authors' bioinformatics: Because only junctional sequences without quality scores were contained in the immunoSEQ output, filtering matching that applied to full-length reads could not be performed. Sequences were annotated with PyIR, a Python wrapper for IgBLAST v1.9, and V/J genes and CDR3 were assigned using IMGT germline references. Reads were removed for weak V/J assignments (E-value above 1e-6), missing CDR3, stop codons, out-of-frame junctions, or ambiguous translated residues. V3J clonotypes were defined as sequences sharing an identical inferred V gene, J gene, and CDR3 amino acid sequence. Percentage overlap between repertoires was computed as shared unique clonotypes divided by the size of the smaller repertoire. Repertoire richness was assessed with RTK rarefaction, the Chao1 estimator, and Recon v2.1 estimates of unobserved clonotypes. Generation probabilities for all TCRbeta clonotypes obtained by the gDNA method from a handful of donors were computed using OLGA. TCRdb mirrors the immuneACCESS table, restricted to in-frame sequences. Some clones are absent from its copies; in checked studies, under half trace to an unresolved V gene, and the reason for the others is unknown. V, J and clone size were drawn from that table, and D and trimming were deduced from the DNA. The sample yields roughly 1,100,000 clones; approximately 68% were counted once. About 1.5% of the sample lies in the top ten.

Donors were healthy HIV-negative adults with no recently reported acute infections or vaccinations. Every donor was a Caucasian adult living in Nashville, Tennessee, USA. CD4+ T cells were enriched through magnetic negative selection, after which naive cells were positively selected on CD45RA and the remaining negative fraction served as the memory subset. After blood collection by leukapheresis, PBMCs were isolated using Ficoll-Histopaque density gradient centrifugation and then cryopreserved in the vapor phase of liquid nitrogen. Analytical flow cytometry was used to check the purity and quantity of each magnetically sorted T cell population. From each sorted fraction, genomic DNA was isolated and quantified by UV absorbance on a Nanodrop 2000c. To note about this clone: Its cognate antigen has yet to be identified. No base qualities exist here, and no much larger clone lies one base off it.

The V and J genes are TRBV27 and TRBJ1-4, and 7 junction bases match TRBD1. This sequence originates from a young man in good health. Material: memory CD4+ T cells sorted from blood. The cell subset or site tag for this specimen amounts to: CD45RA-negative fraction. CDR3 loop: CASRFRQGTNEKLFF. The sequenced DNA is TGTGCCAGCAGATTTAGACAGGGAACTAATGAAAAACTGTTTTTT.